The rows below give T cell receptor beta chains drawn from one sample of a study of monozygotic twins with inflammatory bowel disease. Reprocessing the 5' RACE reads, TCRdb reports a single entry for every CDR3 protein and omits DNA. This specimen shows roughly 150,000 distinct CDR3 sequences; the ten leading clones hold 2% to 3%. Specimen: blood. Receptor source: a human donor with ulcerative colitis or Crohn's disease, or a healthy co-twin of an affected twin (not recorded which). The CDR3 runs from the conserved cysteine through the conserved F or W. The order of the fields is V gene, J gene, CDR3 protein.

TRBV7-3	TRBJ2-2	CASSLTGGGGLNTGELFF
TRBV20-1	TRBJ2-5	CSAMVAGGYGETQYF
TRBV15	TRBJ2-2	CATSRQGGAGELFF
TRBV5-6	TRBJ2-7	CASSFNYGASSYEQYF
TRBV18	TRBJ2-5	CASSPLQTQETQYF
TRBV7-8	TRBJ2-7	CASSLLGLYEQYF
TRBV3-1	TRBJ2-3	CASSQETGGGTDTQYF
TRBV20-1	TRBJ2-1	CSALRPSGGHNEQFF
TRBV7-2	TRBJ1-6	CASSLGRANNSPLHF
TRBV6-5	TRBJ2-5	CASRYTPSPSETQYF
TRBV5-1	TRBJ2-3	CASSLQTSGGPLVTDTQYF
TRBV6-5	TRBJ2-1	CATYPKTDEQFF
TRBV10-3	TRBJ1-1	CAISVGTGRTEAFF
TRBV2	TRBJ2-7	CASMTGTVSYEQYF
TRBV5-1	TRBJ2-3	CASSYTLTDTQYF
TRBV7-2	TRBJ2-7	CASSSGLGQGVTYEQYF
TRBV12-5	TRBJ2-1	CASGLGLSRADEQFF
TRBV15	TRBJ2-4	CATSRDPRTAYLVQYF
TRBV18	TRBJ2-5	CASSPLTAQETQYF
TRBV6-2/TRBV6-3	TRBJ1-5	CASRPGGGFKPQHF
TRBV5-1	TRBJ2-5	CASSIQKTGEETQYF
TRBV4-2	TRBJ2-5	CASSQRSTSGAEVETQYF
TRBV20-1	TRBJ2-7	CSARVPRGIEGYEQYF
TRBV5-1	TRBJ2-5	CASSLVPGGETQYF
TRBV18	TRBJ1-2	CASSPLGTDPGYTF
TRBV20-1	TRBJ1-1	CSAPIDRGHEAFF
TRBV7-2	TRBJ2-1	CASSPRPGLVIEQFF
TRBV12-3/TRBV12-4	TRBJ2-3	CASSFRRGPNTDTQYF
TRBV11-2	TRBJ2-3	CASSLARLATDTQYF
TRBV20-1	TRBJ2-7	CSASPGQLIEQYF
TRBV5-1	TRBJ2-5	CASSSQGQETQYF
TRBV7-2	TRBJ1-2	CASSFRGGQGANGYTF
TRBV20-1	TRBJ1-1	CSFRGQGGTEAFF
TRBV5-5	TRBJ2-1	CASSLYLAGGSNEQFF
TRBV27	TRBJ2-7	CASSPTDPYEQYF
TRBV30	TRBJ1-4	CAWSRGMSGEKLFF
TRBV12-3/TRBV12-4	TRBJ1-3	CASSPLTESLEGNTIYF
TRBV7-2	TRBJ2-7	CASSPRGEGYEQYF
TRBV6-2/TRBV6-3	TRBJ2-7	CASSYSGLAGGTTLEQYF
TRBV18	TRBJ2-3	CASLRAMTDTQYF
TRBV5-1	TRBJ1-1	CASSLTGTENTEAFF
TRBV12-3/TRBV12-4	TRBJ2-2	CASRLGVLNTGELFF
TRBV12-3/TRBV12-4	TRBJ2-1	CATHDRGRSYNEQFF
TRBV5-1	TRBJ2-1	CASSLFLAMTYNEQFF
TRBV18	TRBJ2-3	CASSPGEGEADTQYF
TRBV7-3	TRBJ2-2	CASSYTGTTNTGELFF
TRBV7-2	TRBJ2-7	CASSLSQATPEQYF
TRBV20-1	TRBJ2-7	CSAEAGQDYEQYF
TRBV3-1	TRBJ1-5	CASSPLATQPQHF
TRBV27	TRBJ2-3	CASSLSGTSGGMADTQYF
TRBV24-1	TRBJ1-5	CATSEAGSNQPQHF
TRBV10-3	TRBJ2-3	CAISEQADTQYF
TRBV20-1	TRBJ1-3	CSAGGGSGNTIYF
TRBV24-1	TRBJ2-3	CATSDLRSTDTQYF